This T cell receptor (beta chain) was observed in a study of blood T cell repertoires in COVID-19. In the study overall: Both acute and convalescent COVID-19 samples were obtained from the United States, Italy and Spain. The analysed material was cDNA or gDNA that came from T cells, B-cell-depleted T cells, or PBMCs.

V dropped 6 bases and J dropped 6 bases, with 15 bases sitting between them. CDR1 and CDR2 from the germline V gene are LGHDT and YNNKEL (reference sequence). CDR3 size: 14 residues. Source study methods: Amplified reference gene primers provided the basis for estimating nucleated cell counts. Assay used: immunoSEQ multiplex PCR; TCRdb lists only in-frame clones, some missing. From that table come the V and J calls and clone size; the DNA was used to work out D and trimming. The table includes 200,000 to 250,000 clones, over 75% detected once. The genes are TRBV3-1 (or the pseudogene TRBV3-2) and TRBJ1-5, with D perhaps matching TRBD1 (6 bases). The sequencing sample was made of peripheral blood. This receptor was taken from a human donor in a cohort sampled during active COVID-19. CDR3: CASSVTGGTQPQHF. The DNA of the CDR3 is TGTGCCAGCAGTGTTACGGGGGGCACTCAGCCCCAGCATTTT.